This is a list of T cell receptor beta chains from one sample in a study of breast tumors, draining lymph nodes, adjacent tissues. TCRdb itself ran the multiplex PCR reads through MiXCR, one entry per CDR3 protein. The table shows some 19,000 distinct CDR3 sequences, with around 50% occurring only once. The sample was breast tumor tissue. The receptors here all came from a female donor with breast cancer. Some clones in this sample may be carry-over from other donors' samples. CDR3s include the opening cysteine and the closing phenylalanine or tryptophan. Each record gives: CDR3 length, clone size, J gene, D gene, V gene, CDR3 DNA, CDR3 protein. D genes are given only for firm matches. The size of a clone is reported for some rows only, either as once, few or many, or as a class for expanded clones.

>15|many|TRBJ1-2|TRBD1|TRBV11-2
TGTGCCAGCAGTCCCCGGACAGGGGGCGACTATGGCTACACCTTC
CASSPRTGGDYGYTF
>17|many|TRBJ2-3|TRBD2|TRBV4-3
TGCGCCAGCAGCCAAAGTTCAGGGTCTAGCGGGTTAGATACGCAGTATTTT
CASSQSSGSSGLDTQYF
>15|medium-sized|TRBJ2-5|-|TRBV9
TGTGCCAGCAGTGGGCTAGCAGGCGCTCAAGAGACCCAGTACTTC
CASSGLAGAQETQYF
>16|-|TRBJ2-3|-|TRBV5-1
TGCGCCAGCAGCTTGGGGCAGCTGGATTACACAGATACGCAGTATTTT
CASSLGQLDYTDTQYF
>15|many|TRBJ1-6|-|TRBV5-5
TGTGCCAGCAGCTTTAACAGAGCTAATAATTCACCCTTCCACTTT
CASSFNRANNSPFHF
>16|medium-sized|TRBJ2-1|TRBD2|TRBV5-1
TGCGCCAGCAGCTTACTTGAGGCGGGAGGGAACAATGAGCAGTTCTTC
CASSLLEAGGNNEQFF
>16|-|TRBJ2-3|-|TRBV20-1
TGCAGTGCTGATCCCGGGACACCTAGTGGCCCAGATACGCAGTATTTT
CSADPGTPSGPDTQYF
>13|-|TRBJ2-7|TRBD2|TRBV20-1
TGCAGTGCGGAAGGACTAGCGGACAGGGAGCAGTACTTC
CSAEGLADREQYF
>13|many|TRBJ2-5|-|TRBV2
TGTGCCAGCAGTGAAAGGGTAGCAGAGACCCAGTACTTC
CASSERVAETQYF
>16|-|TRBJ1-1|-|TRBV19
TGTGCCAGTAGTCCGTCCCGACAGGCAGGAAGCACTGAAGCTTTCTTT
CASSPSRQAGSTEAFF
>14|medium-sized|TRBJ2-2|-|TRBV5-1
TGCGCCAGCAGCTTGGGGCAGTCTACCGGGGAGCTGTTTTTT
CASSLGQSTGELFF
>14|-|TRBJ1-5|TRBD1|TRBV28
TGTGCCAGCAGTCCGACAGGGGTGGGGTCACCCCAGCATTTT
CASSPTGVGSPQHF
>13|medium-sized|TRBJ2-7|-|TRBV5-1
TGCGCCAGCAGCCCGAGCGGGTGGGGCGAGCAGTACTTC
CASSPSGWGEQYF
>13|once|TRBJ2-2|-|TRBV6-1
TGTGCCAGCAGTGAAAGGGAACCTGGGGAGCTGTTTTTT
CASSEREPGELFF
>14|many|TRBJ1-1|-|TRBV29-1
TGCAGCGTTTCCGACCCAGGGCGACTCTTGGAAGCTTTCTTT
CSVSDPGRLLEAFF
>13|many|TRBJ1-2|-|TRBV12-3/TRBV12-4
TGTGCCAGCAGTTTACCAGCTAACTATGGCTACACCTTC
CASSLPANYGYTF
>13|many|TRBJ2-2|TRBD2|TRBV30
TGTGCCTGGAGTGTCTTAGCGGGCGGGGAGCTGTTTTTT
CAWSVLAGGELFF
>10|many|TRBJ1-3|-|TRBV12-3/TRBV12-4
TGTGCCAGCAGTTTAAGAACCATATATTTT
CASSLRTIYF